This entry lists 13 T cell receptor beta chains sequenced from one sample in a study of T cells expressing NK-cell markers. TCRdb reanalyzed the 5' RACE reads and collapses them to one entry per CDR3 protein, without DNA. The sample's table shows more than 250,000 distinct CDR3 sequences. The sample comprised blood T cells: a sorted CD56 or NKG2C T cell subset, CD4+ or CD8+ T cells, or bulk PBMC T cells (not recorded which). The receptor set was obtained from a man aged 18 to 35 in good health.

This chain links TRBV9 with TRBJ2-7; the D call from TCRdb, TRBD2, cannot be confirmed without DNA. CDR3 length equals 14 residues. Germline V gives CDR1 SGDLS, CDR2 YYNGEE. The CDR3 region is CASSVGLADYEQYF.

CDR3 sequence reads: CASSQVGQGTEAFF. V is TRBV4-2 and J is TRBJ1-1; there is no DNA to check the TCRdb D call of TRBD1. The CDR3 is made up of 14 amino acids. CDR1 and CDR2 from the germline V gene are LGHNA and YNFKEQ.

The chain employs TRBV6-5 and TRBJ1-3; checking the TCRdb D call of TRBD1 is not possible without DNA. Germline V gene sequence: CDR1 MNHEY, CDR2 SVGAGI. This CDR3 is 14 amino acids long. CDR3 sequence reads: CASSYSQGPNTIYF.

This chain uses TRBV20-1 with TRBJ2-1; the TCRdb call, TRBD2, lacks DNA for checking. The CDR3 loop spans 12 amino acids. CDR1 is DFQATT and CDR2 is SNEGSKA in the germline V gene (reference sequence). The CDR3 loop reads CSTLAGVSEQFF.

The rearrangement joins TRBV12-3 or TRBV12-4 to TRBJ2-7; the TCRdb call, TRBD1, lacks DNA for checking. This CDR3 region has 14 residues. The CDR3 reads CASSHREQRYEQYF.

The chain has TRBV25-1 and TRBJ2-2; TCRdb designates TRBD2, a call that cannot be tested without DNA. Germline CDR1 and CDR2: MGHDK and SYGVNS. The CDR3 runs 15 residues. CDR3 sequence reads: CASSRGGEVSGELFF. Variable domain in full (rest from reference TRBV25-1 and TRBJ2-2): EADIYQTPRYLVIGTGKKITLECSQTMGHDKMYWYQQDPGMELHLIHYSYGVNSTEKGDLSSESTVSRIRTEHFPLTLESARPSHTSQYLCASSRGGEVSGELFFGEGSRLTVL.

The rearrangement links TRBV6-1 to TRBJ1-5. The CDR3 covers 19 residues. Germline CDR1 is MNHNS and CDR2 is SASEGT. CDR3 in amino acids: CASNQYPGVYNRVGQPQHF.

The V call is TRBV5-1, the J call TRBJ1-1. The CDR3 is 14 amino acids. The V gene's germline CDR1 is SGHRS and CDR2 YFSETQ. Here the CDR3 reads CASSLGSARDEAFF.

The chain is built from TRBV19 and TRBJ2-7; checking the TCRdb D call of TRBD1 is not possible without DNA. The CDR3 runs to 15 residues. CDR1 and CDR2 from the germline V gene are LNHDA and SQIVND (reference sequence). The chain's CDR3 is CASSAPGQTSYEQYF.

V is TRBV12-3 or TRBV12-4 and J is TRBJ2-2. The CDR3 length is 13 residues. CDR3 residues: CASSFSLVGELFF.

The CDR3 sequence is CASSLEYRGPYGYTF. V is TRBV5-5 and J is TRBJ1-2; TCRdb returns TRBD1, unconfirmable since there is no DNA. This CDR3 is 15 amino acids long. Germline V lookup: CDR1 SGHKS, CDR2 YYEKEE (reference sequence).

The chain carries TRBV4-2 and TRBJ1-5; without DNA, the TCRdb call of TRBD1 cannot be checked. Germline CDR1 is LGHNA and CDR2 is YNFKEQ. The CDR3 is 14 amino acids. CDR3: CASSQGTGNQPQHF.

CDR3 in amino acids: CASSDVFGTTGSPLHF. The rearrangement joins TRBV6-1 to TRBJ1-6. The CDR3 runs to 16 residues. Per germline, CDR1 MNHNS and CDR2 SASEGT.